This T cell receptor beta chain was identified in a study of blood T cell repertoires in COVID-19. Source study methods: Estimation of nucleated cell counts relied on the amplification of reference gene primers. Only in-frame clones appear in the TCRdb table, and some are missing; sequencing was by immunoSEQ multiplex PCR. For V, J and clone size, that table is used; D and trimming come from the DNA. The table has tens of thousands of clones, around 81% seen once; the top ten hold nearly 3.5%. The CDR3 is made up of 14 amino acids. Germline CDR1 and CDR2: SNHLY and FYNNEI. Deletions cut 6 bases from V and 4 bases from J, with 14 bases between.

The source of this sequence is a man aged 45-65 years with acute or convalescent COVID-19. Sequencing was performed on peripheral blood. The chain combines TRBV2 with TRBJ2-3; tentatively, D is TRBD1 (6 bases). The CDR3 DNA reads as TGTGCCAGCAGCAATACTCCAGGGGCAGATACGCAGTATTTT. It translates to CASSNTPGADTQYF.